This is a list of T cell receptor beta chains from one sample in a study of response to subunit inactivated influenza vaccine. TCRdb used MiXCR to reprocess the RT-PCR reads, holding one entry per CDR3 protein. The sample holds around 850,000 distinct CDR3 sequences, approximately 17% seen once. The sequenced sample was PBMCs from blood, obtained 5 days after vaccination. These TCRs come from a man aged 50 or older who received an inactivated influenza vaccine. Both conserved end residues are part of each CDR3. Each record gives: clone size, J gene, V gene, CDR3 length, D gene, CDR3 protein, CDR3 DNA. D genes are given only for firm matches. Clone size is given for some rows only: seen once, a few or many times, or a class if the clone is expanded.

clone size: few; J gene: TRBJ1-4; V gene: TRBV5-1; CDR3 length: 15; D gene: -; CDR3 protein: CASSLDGRGNEKLFF; CDR3 DNA: TGCGCCAGCAGCTTGGATGGACGGGGTAATGAAAAACTGTTTTTT
clone size: -; J gene: TRBJ1-6; V gene: TRBV5-5; CDR3 length: 14; D gene: -; CDR3 protein: CASSSFSSNSPLHF; CDR3 DNA: TGTGCCAGCAGCTCTTTTAGTAGTAATTCACCCCTCCACTTT
clone size: -; J gene: TRBJ2-7; V gene: TRBV20-1; CDR3 length: 14; D gene: -; CDR3 protein: CSAKRGLDTYEQYF; CDR3 DNA: TGCAGCGCTAAGAGGGGACTCGATACCTACGAGCAGTACTTC
clone size: many; J gene: TRBJ2-1; V gene: TRBV12-3/TRBV12-4; CDR3 length: 13; D gene: -; CDR3 protein: CASSLAGGSAQFF; CDR3 DNA: TGTGCCAGCAGTTTAGCTGGGGGGTCGGCGCAGTTCTTC
clone size: few; J gene: TRBJ2-4; V gene: TRBV5-1; CDR3 length: 19; D gene: TRBD1; CDR3 protein: CASSRRRTGATVAKNIQYF; CDR3 DNA: TGCGCCAGCAGCCGCCGAAGGACAGGGGCGACAGTAGCCAAAAACATTCAGTACTTC
clone size: many; J gene: TRBJ2-1; V gene: TRBV12-3/TRBV12-4; CDR3 length: 13; D gene: -; CDR3 protein: CASSTVIYNEQFF; CDR3 DNA: TGTGCCAGCAGTACGGTGATCTACAATGAGCAGTTCTTC
clone size: few; J gene: TRBJ2-7; V gene: TRBV3-1; CDR3 length: 12; D gene: -; CDR3 protein: CASSLSMGEQYF; CDR3 DNA: TGTGCCAGCAGCCTCTCCATGGGCGAGCAGTACTTC
clone size: -; J gene: TRBJ1-2; V gene: TRBV28; CDR3 length: 15; D gene: TRBD1; CDR3 protein: CASSLLTGITHGYTF; CDR3 DNA: TGTGCCAGCAGTCTCCTGACAGGGATAACCCATGGCTACACCTTC
clone size: -; J gene: TRBJ2-3; V gene: TRBV5-1; CDR3 length: 16; D gene: -; CDR3 protein: CASSPEGRPSTDTQYF; CDR3 DNA: TGCGCCAGCAGCCCTGAGGGGCGGCCGAGCACAGATACGCAGTATTTT
clone size: -; J gene: TRBJ2-3; V gene: TRBV20-1; CDR3 length: 17; D gene: -; CDR3 protein: CSASGSSGLVSTDTQYF; CDR3 DNA: TGCAGTGCTAGTGGATCCTCGGGCCTAGTTAGCACAGATACGCAGTATTTT
clone size: many; J gene: TRBJ1-3; V gene: TRBV20-1; CDR3 length: 15; D gene: -; CDR3 protein: CSARDTVRSGNTIYF; CDR3 DNA: TGCAGTGCTAGAGATACGGTCCGCTCTGGAAACACCATATATTTT
clone size: many; J gene: TRBJ2-1; V gene: TRBV7-2; CDR3 length: 15; D gene: -; CDR3 protein: CASTAYGADYNEQFF; CDR3 DNA: TGTGCCAGCACCGCTTATGGGGCAGACTACAATGAGCAGTTCTTC
clone size: few; J gene: TRBJ1-2; V gene: TRBV20-1; CDR3 length: 9; D gene: -; CDR3 protein: CSAGQNPSF; CDR3 DNA: TGCAGTGCGGGCCAGAACCCCTCCTTC
clone size: -; J gene: TRBJ2-3; V gene: TRBV20-1; CDR3 length: 13; D gene: -; CDR3 protein: CSARNTLTDTQYF; CDR3 DNA: TGCAGTGCTAGAAACACTCTCACAGATACGCAGTATTTT
clone size: -; J gene: TRBJ1-1; V gene: TRBV4-2; CDR3 length: 14; D gene: TRBD1; CDR3 protein: CASSHPGQDTEAFF; CDR3 DNA: TGTGCCAGCAGCCATCCGGGACAGGACACTGAAGCTTTCTTT
clone size: -; J gene: TRBJ1-2; V gene: TRBV12-3/TRBV12-4; CDR3 length: 12; D gene: -; CDR3 protein: CASSSPVRGYTF; CDR3 DNA: TGTGCCAGCAGTTCGCCCGTCCGTGGCTACACCTTC
clone size: few; J gene: TRBJ2-6; V gene: TRBV20-1; CDR3 length: 14; D gene: -; CDR3 protein: CSALDRAGANVLTF; CDR3 DNA: TGCAGTGCCCTTGACAGAGCCGGGGCCAACGTCCTGACTTTC
clone size: few; J gene: TRBJ1-1; V gene: TRBV24-1; CDR3 length: 13; D gene: TRBD1; CDR3 protein: CATRGRQGTEAFF; CDR3 DNA: TGTGCCACCAGGGGTAGACAGGGCACTGAAGCTTTCTTT
clone size: -; J gene: TRBJ2-2; V gene: TRBV29-1; CDR3 length: 15; D gene: TRBD2; CDR3 protein: CSVEVGGAGAGELFF; CDR3 DNA: TGCAGCGTTGAAGTCGGGGGGGCAGGGGCCGGGGAGCTGTTTTTT
clone size: few; J gene: TRBJ1-5; V gene: TRBV7-9; CDR3 length: 13; D gene: -; CDR3 protein: CASSGEGSQPQHF; CDR3 DNA: TGTGCCAGCAGCGGCGAGGGGAGTCAGCCCCAGCATTTT
clone size: -; J gene: TRBJ2-2; V gene: TRBV18; CDR3 length: 18; D gene: -; CDR3 protein: CASSPPRESQGNTGELFF; CDR3 DNA: TGTGCCAGCTCACCACCGCGTGAGTCACAGGGAAACACCGGGGAGCTGTTTTTT
clone size: few; J gene: TRBJ2-7; V gene: TRBV20-1; CDR3 length: 15; D gene: -; CDR3 protein: CSARDIPSLNYEQYF; CDR3 DNA: TGCAGTGCTCGGGACATCCCGAGCCTTAACTACGAGCAGTACTTC
clone size: few; J gene: TRBJ1-4; V gene: TRBV7-9; CDR3 length: 13; D gene: -; CDR3 protein: CASSPIASEKLFF; CDR3 DNA: TGTGCCAGCAGCCCGATTGCTTCGGAAAAACTGTTTTTT
clone size: -; J gene: TRBJ2-5; V gene: TRBV4-2; CDR3 length: 16; D gene: -; CDR3 protein: CASSQEGGGFEETQYF; CDR3 DNA: TGTGCCAGCAGCCAAGAGGGTGGGGGGTTCGAAGAGACCCAGTACTTC
clone size: few; J gene: TRBJ1-1; V gene: TRBV20-1; CDR3 length: 15; D gene: -; CDR3 protein: CSARDPLKGNTEAFF; CDR3 DNA: TGCAGTGCTAGAGATCCCCTAAAAGGGAACACTGAAGCTTTCTTT
clone size: many; J gene: TRBJ2-1; V gene: TRBV30; CDR3 length: 14; D gene: TRBD1; CDR3 protein: CACRRGGRYNEQFF; CDR3 DNA: TGTGCCTGTCGCCGAGGGGGCCGCTACAATGAGCAGTTCTTC
clone size: many; J gene: TRBJ2-1; V gene: TRBV12-3/TRBV12-4; CDR3 length: 15; D gene: -; CDR3 protein: CASTTQYGSYNEQFF; CDR3 DNA: TGTGCCAGCACTACCCAATACGGCTCCTACAATGAGCAGTTCTTC
clone size: -; J gene: TRBJ2-1; V gene: TRBV5-1; CDR3 length: 14; D gene: -; CDR3 protein: CASSFSGVNNEQFF; CDR3 DNA: TGCGCCAGCAGCTTTTCGGGAGTGAACAATGAGCAGTTCTTC
clone size: few; J gene: TRBJ2-1; V gene: TRBV7-9; CDR3 length: 14; D gene: TRBD1; CDR3 protein: CASSLDRGVYEQFF; CDR3 DNA: TGTGCCAGCAGTTTGGACAGGGGTGTCTATGAGCAGTTCTTC
clone size: few; J gene: TRBJ2-7; V gene: TRBV20-1; CDR3 length: 17; D gene: TRBD2; CDR3 protein: CSARGYGASGISNEQYF; CDR3 DNA: TGCAGTGCTAGGGGTTATGGGGCTAGCGGGATATCAAACGAGCAGTACTTC
clone size: -; J gene: TRBJ2-7; V gene: TRBV20-1; CDR3 length: 11; D gene: -; CDR3 protein: CSARYAYEQYF; CDR3 DNA: TGCAGTGCTAGATATGCCTACGAGCAGTACTTC
clone size: -; J gene: TRBJ2-3; V gene: TRBV7-6; CDR3 length: 13; D gene: -; CDR3 protein: CASSISGTDTQYF; CDR3 DNA: TGTGCCAGCAGCATTAGCGGCACAGATACGCAGTATTTT
clone size: -; J gene: TRBJ2-5; V gene: TRBV28; CDR3 length: 17; D gene: TRBD1; CDR3 protein: CASSFYQTGGRRETQYF; CDR3 DNA: TGTGCCAGCAGTTTCTATCAAACAGGGGGCCGAAGGGAGACCCAGTACTTC
clone size: few; J gene: TRBJ2-2; V gene: TRBV9; CDR3 length: 18; D gene: -; CDR3 protein: CASSVALNGRGNTGELFF; CDR3 DNA: TGTGCCAGCAGCGTAGCTCTCAACGGCCGTGGGAACACCGGGGAGCTGTTTTTT
clone size: -; J gene: TRBJ1-2; V gene: TRBV12-3/TRBV12-4; CDR3 length: 15; D gene: -; CDR3 protein: CASSLSSAGRRGRTF; CDR3 DNA: TGTGCCAGCAGTTTATCATCGGCGGGACGTCGAGGGAGGACCTTC
clone size: few; J gene: TRBJ1-5; V gene: TRBV24-1; CDR3 length: 14; D gene: TRBD1; CDR3 protein: CATRGTGRYQPQHF; CDR3 DNA: TGTGCCACAAGGGGGACAGGGAGGTATCAGCCCCAGCATTTT
clone size: -; J gene: TRBJ1-6; V gene: TRBV30; CDR3 length: 17; D gene: -; CDR3 protein: CAWSVRPRLMYNSPLHF; CDR3 DNA: TGTGCCTGGAGTGTACGCCCCCGCCTAATGTATAATTCACCCCTCCACTTT
clone size: -; J gene: TRBJ2-2; V gene: TRBV12-3/TRBV12-4; CDR3 length: 15; D gene: -; CDR3 protein: CASSRRTAATGELFF; CDR3 DNA: TGTGCCAGCAGTCGCCGGACAGCTGCAACCGGGGAGCTGTTTTTT
clone size: -; J gene: TRBJ2-2; V gene: TRBV7-2; CDR3 length: 16; D gene: -; CDR3 protein: CASSLAQGGTTGELFF; CDR3 DNA: TGTGCCAGCAGCTTAGCGCAGGGTGGTACCACCGGGGAGCTGTTTTTT
clone size: -; J gene: TRBJ1-1; V gene: TRBV4-3; CDR3 length: 17; D gene: TRBD1; CDR3 protein: CASSQDTGGWVNTEAFF; CDR3 DNA: TGCGCCAGCAGCCAAGACACAGGGGGGTGGGTGAACACTGAAGCTTTCTTT
clone size: -; J gene: TRBJ2-3; V gene: TRBV7-2; CDR3 length: 14; D gene: -; CDR3 protein: CASSLATESDTQYF; CDR3 DNA: TGTGCCAGCAGCTTAGCCACAGAATCAGATACGCAGTATTTT
clone size: -; J gene: TRBJ2-5; V gene: TRBV7-8; CDR3 length: 16; D gene: TRBD2; CDR3 protein: CASSRRLAGHQETQYF; CDR3 DNA: TGTGCCAGCAGCCGACGACTAGCGGGACATCAAGAGACCCAGTACTTC
clone size: -; J gene: TRBJ1-2; V gene: TRBV10-2; CDR3 length: 14; D gene: -; CDR3 protein: CASSETGNYYGYTF; CDR3 DNA: TGCGCCAGCAGTGAGACAGGGAACTACTATGGCTACACCTTC
clone size: few; J gene: TRBJ2-2; V gene: TRBV18; CDR3 length: 14; D gene: -; CDR3 protein: CASSARVDAGELFF; CDR3 DNA: TGTGCCAGCTCAGCCCGGGTTGACGCCGGGGAGCTGTTTTTT
clone size: -; J gene: TRBJ2-3; V gene: TRBV6-1; CDR3 length: 14; D gene: -; CDR3 protein: CASREGGGGDTQYF; CDR3 DNA: TGTGCCAGCAGAGAGGGGGGAGGTGGGGATACGCAGTATTTT
clone size: few; J gene: TRBJ2-1; V gene: TRBV7-9; CDR3 length: 13; D gene: -; CDR3 protein: CASSLDVPDEQFF; CDR3 DNA: TGTGCCAGCAGCTTGGACGTCCCCGATGAGCAGTTCTTC
clone size: -; J gene: TRBJ2-3; V gene: TRBV10-3; CDR3 length: 13; D gene: TRBD1; CDR3 protein: CGIGQGATDTQYF; CDR3 DNA: TGTGGCATCGGGCAGGGGGCTACAGATACGCAGTATTTT
clone size: -; J gene: TRBJ2-5; V gene: TRBV7-9; CDR3 length: 14; D gene: -; CDR3 protein: CASSFVRYQETQYF; CDR3 DNA: TGTGCCAGCAGCTTCGTCCGGTACCAAGAGACCCAGTACTTC
clone size: -; J gene: TRBJ1-1; V gene: TRBV25-1; CDR3 length: 15; D gene: -; CDR3 protein: CASSESGVMATEAFF; CDR3 DNA: TGTGCCAGCAGTGAAAGTGGGGTTATGGCCACTGAAGCTTTCTTT
clone size: few; J gene: TRBJ1-3; V gene: TRBV7-2; CDR3 length: 16; D gene: -; CDR3 protein: CASSLGGIGPGNTIYF; CDR3 DNA: TGTGCCAGCAGCTTAGGAGGGATCGGGCCTGGAAACACCATATATTTT